The clone carrying this T cell receptor beta chain appeared a few times. This sample was included in a study of T-cell reconstitution after alpha-beta-depleted transplantation in children. In germline, CDR1 is MNHNS, CDR2 SASEGT. The CDR3 is made up of 17 amino acids. The V gene end was trimmed by 8 bases and the J gene end by 1 base; junction bases not matched to a gene: 14. During its preparation, the TCRbeta library received unique molecular identifiers. TCRdb re-derived calls from the PCR reads in MiXCR, one entry per CDR3 protein. The sample has approximately 980,000 distinct CDR3 sequences, 25% to 30% seen once; the top ten hold roughly 31%.

The chain combines TRBV6-1 with TRBJ1-1; 9 nucleotides align to TRBD1. The TCR was taken from a boy younger than two who had a stem cell transplant for SCID, so the T cells may come from the graft donor. The source was PBMCs, mostly from graft donor cells, collected 360 days after TCRalphabeta/CD19-depleted stem cell transplant. In DNA form, the CDR3 reads TGTGCCAGCCCCGAAAAACGACAGGGGGTAAGGAACACTGAAGCTTTCTTT. The encoded protein is CASPEKRQGVRNTEAFF.